This T cell receptor (beta chain) comes out of a study of glioma-infiltrating T cells. Findings of the study overall: CDR3 overlap between tissue and blood was very small. Gliomas, especially low-grade, showed above-expected tissue-blood divergence; non-neoplastic patients showed below.

This clonotype was picked up a small number of times. The antigen is undetermined. Germline assignment: CDR1 SGHRS and CDR2 YFSETQ. V lost 0 bases to trimming and J lost 6 bases, with 12 bases between them. The CDR3 consists of 14 residues. Amplification of TCR alpha and beta CDR3 regions from RNA used iRepertoire nested multiplex PCR. One-step reverse transcription and amplification started from approximately 100-400 ng of tissue mRNA or PBMC total RNA. A single record per CDR3 protein comes from TCRdb applying MiXCR to the multiplex PCR reads. The profile shows over 100,000 distinct CDR3 sequences, less than 30% of them singletons.

The sample was glioma tissue, nonneoplastic brain tissue, or PBMCs (not recorded which). The chain recombines TRBV5-1 with TRBJ2-5; D not certain. This TCR was sampled from a human donor with low-grade glioma or glioblastoma, undergoing nonglioma brain surgery, or in good health (not recorded which). CDR3 amino acids: CASSLGSIDQTQYF. The CDR3 DNA sequence: TGCGCCAGCAGCTTGGGATCCATCGATCAGACCCAGTACTTC.